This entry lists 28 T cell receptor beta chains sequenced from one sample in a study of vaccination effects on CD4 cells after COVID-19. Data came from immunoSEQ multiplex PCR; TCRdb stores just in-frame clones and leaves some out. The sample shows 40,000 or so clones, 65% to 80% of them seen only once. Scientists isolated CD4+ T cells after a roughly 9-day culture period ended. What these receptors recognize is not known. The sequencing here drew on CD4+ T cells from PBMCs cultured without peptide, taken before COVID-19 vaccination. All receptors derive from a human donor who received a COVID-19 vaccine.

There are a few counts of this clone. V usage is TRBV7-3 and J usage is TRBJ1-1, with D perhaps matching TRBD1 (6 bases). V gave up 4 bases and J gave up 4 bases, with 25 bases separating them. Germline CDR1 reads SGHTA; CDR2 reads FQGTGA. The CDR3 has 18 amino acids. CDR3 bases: TGTGCCAGCAGCTGGGTTGGTGGTCTACAGGGAGGAGGCACTGAAGCTTTCTTT. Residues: CASSWVGGLQGGGTEAFF.

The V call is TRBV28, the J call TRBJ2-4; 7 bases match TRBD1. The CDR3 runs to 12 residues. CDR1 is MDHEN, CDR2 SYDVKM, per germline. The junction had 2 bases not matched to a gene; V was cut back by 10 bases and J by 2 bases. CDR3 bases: TGTGCCAAACAGGGGACCAAAAACATTCAGTACTTC. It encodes CAKQGTKNIQYF. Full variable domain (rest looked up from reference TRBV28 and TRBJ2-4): DVKVTQSSRYLVKRTGEKVFLECVQDMDHENMFWYRQDPGLGLRLIYFSYDVKMKEKGDIPEGYSVSREKKERFSLILESASTNQTSMYLCAKQGTKNIQYFGAGTRLSVL.

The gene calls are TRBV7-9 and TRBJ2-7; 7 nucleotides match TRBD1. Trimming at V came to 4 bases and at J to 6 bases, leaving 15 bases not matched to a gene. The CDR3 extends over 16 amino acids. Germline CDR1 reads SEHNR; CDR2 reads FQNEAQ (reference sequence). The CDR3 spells CASSSWTGPAATEQYF. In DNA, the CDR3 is TGTGCCAGCAGCTCCTGGACAGGTCCGGCGGCGACCGAGCAGTACTTC.

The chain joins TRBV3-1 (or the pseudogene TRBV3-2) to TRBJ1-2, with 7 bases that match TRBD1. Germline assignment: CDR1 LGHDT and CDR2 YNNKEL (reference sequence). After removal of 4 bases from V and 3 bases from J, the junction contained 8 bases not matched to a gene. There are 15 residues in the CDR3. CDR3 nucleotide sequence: TGTGCCAGCAGCCCACGGGACAGAACGTACTATGGCTACACCTTC. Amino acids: CASSPRDRTYYGYTF.

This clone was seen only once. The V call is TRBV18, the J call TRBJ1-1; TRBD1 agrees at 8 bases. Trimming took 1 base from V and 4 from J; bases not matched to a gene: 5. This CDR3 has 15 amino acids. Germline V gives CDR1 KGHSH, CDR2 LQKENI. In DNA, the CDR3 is TGTGCCAGCTCACCACGGACAGGGCGTAGCACTGAAGCTTTCTTT. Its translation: CASSPRTGRSTEAFF.

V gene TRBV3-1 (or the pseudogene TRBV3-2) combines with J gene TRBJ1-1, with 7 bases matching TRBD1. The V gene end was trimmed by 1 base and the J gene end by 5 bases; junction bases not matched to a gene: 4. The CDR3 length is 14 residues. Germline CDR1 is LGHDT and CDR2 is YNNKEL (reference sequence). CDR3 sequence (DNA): TGTGCCAGCAGCCAAGTGACAGGGCGGACTGAAGCTTTCTTT. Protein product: CASSQVTGRTEAFF.

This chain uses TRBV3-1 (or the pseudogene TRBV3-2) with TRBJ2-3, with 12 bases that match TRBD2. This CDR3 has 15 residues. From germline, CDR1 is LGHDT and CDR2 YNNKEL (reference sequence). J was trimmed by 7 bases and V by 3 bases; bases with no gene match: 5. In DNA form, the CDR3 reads TGTGCCAGCAGCCACCTAGCGGGAGGGGGAAATACGCAGTATTTT. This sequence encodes CASSHLAGGGNTQYF.

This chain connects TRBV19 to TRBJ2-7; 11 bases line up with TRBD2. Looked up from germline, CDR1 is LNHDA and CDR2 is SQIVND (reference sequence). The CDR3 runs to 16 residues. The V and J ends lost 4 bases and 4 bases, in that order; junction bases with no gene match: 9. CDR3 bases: TGTGCCAGTAGTACTGGGCAACTAGCGGGAGTGTACGAGCAGTACTTC. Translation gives CASSTGQLAGVYEQYF.

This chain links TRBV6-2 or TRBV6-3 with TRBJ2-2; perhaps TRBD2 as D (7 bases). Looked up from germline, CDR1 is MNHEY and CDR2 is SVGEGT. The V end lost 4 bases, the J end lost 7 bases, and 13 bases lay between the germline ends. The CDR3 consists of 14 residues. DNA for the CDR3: TGTGCCAGCAGTTCCAGGGGAGGGGTCGGGGAGCTGTTTTTT. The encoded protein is CASSSRGGVGELFF.

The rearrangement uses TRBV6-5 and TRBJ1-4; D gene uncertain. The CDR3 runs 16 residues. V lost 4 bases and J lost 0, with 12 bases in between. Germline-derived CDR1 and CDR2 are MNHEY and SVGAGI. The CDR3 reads CASSFSTATTNEKLFF. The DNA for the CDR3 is TGTGCCAGCAGTTTCTCGACTGCTACAACTAATGAAAAACTGTTTTTT.

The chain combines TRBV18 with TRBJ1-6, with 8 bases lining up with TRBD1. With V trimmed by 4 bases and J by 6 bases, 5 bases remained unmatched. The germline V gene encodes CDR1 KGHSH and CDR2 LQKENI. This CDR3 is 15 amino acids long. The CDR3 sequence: CASSHGQGRNSPLHF. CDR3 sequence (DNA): TGTGCCAGCTCACACGGACAGGGTCGTAATTCACCCCTCCACTTT. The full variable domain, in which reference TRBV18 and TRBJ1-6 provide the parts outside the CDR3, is NAGVMQNPRHLVRRRGQEARLRCSPMKGHSHVYWYRQLPEEGLKFMVYLQKENIIDESGMPKERFSAEFPKEGPSILRIQQVVRGDSAAYFCASSHGQGRNSPLHFGNGTRLTVT.

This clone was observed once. The CDR3 DNA follows: TGTGCCAGTAGTATTGGGACAGGGGTGGGTCAGCCCCAGCATTTT. This gives the protein CASSIGTGVGQPQHF. This sequence joins TRBV19 and TRBJ1-5, with 10 bases lining up with TRBD1. The CDR3 sequence is 15 residues long. J gave up 6 bases and V 3 bases, and 5 bases lay outside the gene matches. Germline lookup yields CDR1 LNHDA and CDR2 SQIVND (reference sequence). The variable domain in full, completed from reference TRBV19 and TRBJ1-5, reads DGGITQSPKYLFRKEGQNVTLSCEQNLNHDAMYWYRQDPGQGLRLIYYSQIVNDFQKGDIAEGYSVSREKKESFPLTVTSAQKNPTAFYLCASSIGTGVGQPQHFGDGTRLSIL.

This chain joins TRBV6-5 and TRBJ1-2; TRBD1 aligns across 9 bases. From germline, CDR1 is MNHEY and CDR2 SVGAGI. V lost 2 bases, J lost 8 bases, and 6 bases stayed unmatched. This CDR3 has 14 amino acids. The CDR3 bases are TGTGCCAGCAGTTACGCACAGGGGGCAGGGGGCTACACCTTC. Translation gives CASSYAQGAGGYTF.

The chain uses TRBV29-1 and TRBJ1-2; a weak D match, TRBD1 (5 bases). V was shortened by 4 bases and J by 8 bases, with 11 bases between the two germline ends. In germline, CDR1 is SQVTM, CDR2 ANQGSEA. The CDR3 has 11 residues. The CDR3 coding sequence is TGCAGCGTTGGGTTCAGGGCCGGCTACACCTTC. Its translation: CSVGFRAGYTF.

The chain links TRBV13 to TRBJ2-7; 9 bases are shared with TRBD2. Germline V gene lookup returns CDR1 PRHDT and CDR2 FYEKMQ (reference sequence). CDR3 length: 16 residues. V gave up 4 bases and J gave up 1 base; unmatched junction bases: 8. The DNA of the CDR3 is TGTGCCAGCAGCTCAACCTCGACTAGCGGATCCTACGAGCAGTACTTC. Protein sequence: CASSSTSTSGSYEQYF.

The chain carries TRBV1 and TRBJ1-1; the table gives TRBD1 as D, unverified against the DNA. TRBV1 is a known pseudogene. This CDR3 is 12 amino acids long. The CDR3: CTSNRWGFEAFF. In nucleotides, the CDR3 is TGCACCAGCAACAGGTGGGGTTTTGAAGCTTTCTTT.

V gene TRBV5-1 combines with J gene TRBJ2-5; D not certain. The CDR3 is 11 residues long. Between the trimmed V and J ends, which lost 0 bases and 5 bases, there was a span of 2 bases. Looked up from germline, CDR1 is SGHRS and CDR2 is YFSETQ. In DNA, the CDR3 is TGCGCCAGCAGCTTGGAGGAGACCCAGTACTTC. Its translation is CASSLEETQYF.

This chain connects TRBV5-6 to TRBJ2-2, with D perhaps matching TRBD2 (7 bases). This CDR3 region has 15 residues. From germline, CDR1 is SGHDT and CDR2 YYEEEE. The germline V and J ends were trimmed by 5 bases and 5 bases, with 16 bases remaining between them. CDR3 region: CASRFKGGSTGELFF. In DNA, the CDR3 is TGTGCCAGCAGATTTAAGGGGGGGTCTACCGGGGAGCTGTTTTTT.

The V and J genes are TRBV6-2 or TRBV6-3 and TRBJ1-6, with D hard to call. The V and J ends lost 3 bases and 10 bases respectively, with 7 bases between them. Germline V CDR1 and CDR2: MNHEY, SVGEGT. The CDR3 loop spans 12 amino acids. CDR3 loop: CASSYGASPLHF. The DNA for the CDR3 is TGTGCCAGCAGTTATGGTGCCTCACCCCTCCACTTT.

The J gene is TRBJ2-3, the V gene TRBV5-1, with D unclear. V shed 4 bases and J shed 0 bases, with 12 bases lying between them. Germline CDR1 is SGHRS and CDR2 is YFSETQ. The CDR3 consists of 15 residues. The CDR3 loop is CASSLWTSSTDTQYF. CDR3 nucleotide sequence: TGCGCCAGCAGCCTATGGACCTCTAGCACAGATACGCAGTATTTT.

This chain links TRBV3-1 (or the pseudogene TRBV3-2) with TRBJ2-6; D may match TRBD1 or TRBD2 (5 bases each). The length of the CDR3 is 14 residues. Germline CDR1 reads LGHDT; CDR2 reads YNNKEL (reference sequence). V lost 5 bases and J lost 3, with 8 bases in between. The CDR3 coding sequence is TGTGCCAGCAGCACAGGACTTGGGGCCAACGTCCTGACTTTC. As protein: CASSTGLGANVLTF.

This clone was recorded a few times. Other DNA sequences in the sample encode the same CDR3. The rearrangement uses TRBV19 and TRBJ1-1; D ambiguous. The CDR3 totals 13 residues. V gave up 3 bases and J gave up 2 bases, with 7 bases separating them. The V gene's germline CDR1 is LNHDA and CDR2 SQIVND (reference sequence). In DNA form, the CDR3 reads TGTGCCAGTAGTATGACGTTAAACACTGAAGCTTTCTTT. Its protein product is CASSMTLNTEAFF.

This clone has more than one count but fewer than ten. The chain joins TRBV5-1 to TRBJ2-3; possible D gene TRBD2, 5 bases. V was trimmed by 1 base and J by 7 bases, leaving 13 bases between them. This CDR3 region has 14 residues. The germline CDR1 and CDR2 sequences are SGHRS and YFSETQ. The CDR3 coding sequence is TGCGCCAGCAGCTTGTACACTTCGGGGAATACGCAGTATTTT. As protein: CASSLYTSGNTQYF.

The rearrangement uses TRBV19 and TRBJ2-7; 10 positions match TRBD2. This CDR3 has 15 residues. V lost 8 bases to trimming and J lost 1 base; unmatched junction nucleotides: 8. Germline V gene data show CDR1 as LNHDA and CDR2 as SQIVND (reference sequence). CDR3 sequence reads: CASRTGTSASYEQYF. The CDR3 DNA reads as TGTGCCAGTCGGACTGGGACTAGCGCTTCCTACGAGCAGTACTTC. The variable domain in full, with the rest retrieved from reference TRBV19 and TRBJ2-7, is DGGITQSPKYLFRKEGQNVTLSCEQNLNHDAMYWYRQDPGQGLRLIYYSQIVNDFQKGDIAEGYSVSREKKESFPLTVTSAQKNPTAFYLCASRTGTSASYEQYFGPGTRLTVT.

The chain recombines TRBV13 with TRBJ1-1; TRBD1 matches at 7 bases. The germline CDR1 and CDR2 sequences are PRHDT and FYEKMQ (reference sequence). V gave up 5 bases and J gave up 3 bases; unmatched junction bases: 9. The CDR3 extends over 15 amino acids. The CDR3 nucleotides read TGTGCCAGCAGCGCCTACAGGGGCAGGGACACTGAAGCTTTCTTT. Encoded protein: CASSAYRGRDTEAFF.

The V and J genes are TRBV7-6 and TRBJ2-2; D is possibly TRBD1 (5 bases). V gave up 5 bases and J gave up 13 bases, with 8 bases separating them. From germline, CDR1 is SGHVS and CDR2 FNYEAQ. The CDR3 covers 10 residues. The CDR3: CASSQGGLFF. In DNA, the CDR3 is TGTGCCAGCAGCCAGGGTGGGCTGTTTTTT.

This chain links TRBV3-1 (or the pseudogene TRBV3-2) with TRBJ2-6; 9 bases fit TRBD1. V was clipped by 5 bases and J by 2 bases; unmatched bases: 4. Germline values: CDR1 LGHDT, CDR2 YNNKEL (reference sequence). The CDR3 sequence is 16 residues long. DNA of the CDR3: TGTGCCAGCAGCAGGGACAGGGTGGCTGGGGCCAACGTCCTGACTTTC. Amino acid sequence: CASSRDRVAGANVLTF.

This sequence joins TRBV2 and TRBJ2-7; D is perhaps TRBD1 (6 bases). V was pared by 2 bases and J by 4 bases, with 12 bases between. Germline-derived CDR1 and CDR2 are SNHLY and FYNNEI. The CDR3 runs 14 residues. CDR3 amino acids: CASSERDKRYEQYF. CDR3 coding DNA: TGTGCCAGCAGTGAAAGGGACAAGAGGTACGAGCAGTACTTC.